These 30 T cell receptor beta chains share one sample of origin, sequenced in a study of OX40 agonist ivuxolimab in advanced cancers. Repertoires were generated with immunoSEQ multiplex PCR, while TCRdb's copy carries only in-frame clones and drops some. The table has nearly 65,000 clones, 91% seen once. Sequenced here: CD4+ or CD8+ T cells sorted from blood, sampled in a trial of the OX40 agonist ivuxolimab. The origin of the receptors is an adult with an advanced solid tumor such as melanoma, head and neck, liver or kidney cancer.

This rearrangement joins TRBV6-5 to TRBJ2-7; weak D call: TRBD2 (7 bases). Trimming removed 6 bases at V and 0 bases at J, with 12 bases between. Germline CDR1 MNHEY, CDR2 SVGAGI. The CDR3 contains 14 residues. CDR3 DNA sequence: TGTGCCAGCAGCCCGGGGGGCCTCTCCTACGAGCAGTACGTC. Translating it yields CASSPGGLSYEQYV.

This chain uses TRBV19 with TRBJ2-1; maybe TRBD2 (6 bases). Trimming left V 0 bases short and J 3 bases short, with 9 bases between. In germline, CDR1 is LNHDA, CDR2 SQIVND (reference sequence). The CDR3 length is 15 residues. The CDR3 DNA is TGTGCCAGTAGTATAGATCCGGGACTCTACAATGAGCAGTTCTTC. Residues: CASSIDPGLYNEQFF.

This clone was counted at least ten times. The chain combines TRBV7-9 with TRBJ2-5; D gene unclear. Trimming took 1 base from V and 5 from J, leaving 11 bases between them. CDR1 and CDR2 from the germline V gene are SEHNR and FQNEAQ (reference sequence). This CDR3 is built from 14 residues. DNA of the CDR3: TGTGCCAGCAGCTTAGTGGACCGCCCGGAGACCCAGTACTTC. Its protein is CASSLVDRPETQYF.

This clone was observed once. As DNA, the CDR3 is TGTGCCAGCAGCCGCCTCCCCCCACTAGCGGAGATCTCCTACGAGCAGTACTTC. It is translated as CASSRLPPLAEISYEQYF. The chain has TRBV7-2 and TRBJ2-7; 8 bases map to TRBD2. Germline trimming cut 5 bases from V and 0 bases from J; bases unmatched to any gene: 15. This CDR3 has 18 amino acids. Germline CDR1 and CDR2: SGHTA and FQGNSA.

This clone came up a few times. The rearrangement uses TRBV7-9 and TRBJ2-2; TRBD2 aligns across 10 bases. With 8 bases clipped from V and 4 bases from J, the junction kept 7 bases outside the gene matches. CDR3 length equals 15 residues. CDR1 is SEHNR and CDR2 is FQNEAQ in the germline V gene (reference sequence). The CDR3, as DNA: TGTGCCAGCTCATTACAGCGGGAGGGCACCGGGGAGCTGTTTTTT. Protein product: CASSLQREGTGELFF.

This clone has a single count. The chain employs TRBV5-4 and TRBJ2-1, with TRBD1 identical over 10 bases. There are 14 residues in the CDR3. The V segment lost 4 bases and the J segment 5 bases; nucleotides outside the gene matches: 3. Looked up from germline, CDR1 is SGHNT and CDR2 is YYREEE (reference sequence). CDR3: CASSTGTGDNEQFF. In DNA, the CDR3 is TGTGCCAGCAGCACAGGGACAGGGGACAATGAGCAGTTCTTC.

The CDR3 sequence: CASTRGVGHTEAFF. The CDR3, as DNA: TGTGCCAGCACTCGGGGGGTAGGGCATACTGAAGCTTTCTTT. The chain couples TRBV28 to TRBJ1-1; TRBD1 might be the D (5 bases). The germline CDR1 and CDR2 sequences are MDHEN and SYDVKM. V was pared by 7 bases and J by 5 bases, with 17 bases between. The CDR3 totals 14 residues.

This clone was recorded only once. The chain employs TRBV7-9 and TRBJ2-1, with 7 bases matching TRBD1. Losses at the gene ends were 6 bases for V and 7 bases for J; bases not matched to a gene: 12. The CDR3 length is 15 residues. The germline V gene has CDR1 SEHNR and CDR2 FQNEAQ (reference sequence). CDR3 residues: CASSSQGRQLNEQFF. The CDR3 DNA reads as TGTGCCAGCAGTTCACAGGGGCGGCAGCTTAATGAGCAGTTCTTC.

The rearrangement uses TRBV9 and TRBJ2-5, with 7 bases matching TRBD1. Unmatched junction bases numbered 10, after V lost 4 bases and J lost 7 bases. This CDR3 comprises 14 residues. The germline CDR1 and CDR2 sequences are SGDLS and YYNGEE. This CDR3 is CASSPWDSPRTQYF. DNA for the CDR3: TGTGCCAGCAGCCCCTGGGACAGCCCAAGGACCCAGTACTTC.

The chain couples TRBV5-4 to TRBJ2-7; D is possibly TRBD2 (6 bases). The CDR3 is made up of 14 amino acids. V was trimmed by 1 base and J by 3 bases, leaving 11 bases between them. Germline values: CDR1 SGHNT, CDR2 YYREEE (reference sequence). The CDR3 spells CASSLTGLGYEQYF. The CDR3 region has the DNA TGTGCCAGCAGCTTGACGGGACTGGGCTACGAGCAGTACTTC.

The DNA for the CDR3 is TGTGCCAGCAGTCAACAGGGGGAGGGGACCCAGTACTTC. It specifies CASSQQGEGTQYF. This chain uses TRBV28 with TRBJ2-5; weak D call: TRBD1 (8 bases). The CDR3 length is 13 residues. V was clipped by 5 bases and J by 7 bases, with 14 bases between them. Germline CDR1 is MDHEN and CDR2 is SYDVKM.

V and J are TRBV29-1 and TRBJ2-1; D uncertain. The CDR3 contains 11 residues. V dropped 6 bases and J dropped 6 bases, with 9 bases sitting between them. Germline-derived CDR1 and CDR2 are SQVTM and ANQGSEA. The CDR3 reads CSVGRTNEQFF. The CDR3 DNA is TGCAGCGTGGGTCGCACCAATGAGCAGTTCTTC.

The J gene is TRBJ2-7, the V gene TRBV28; perhaps TRBD2 as D (5 bases). CDR3 size: 14 residues. Looked up from germline, CDR1 is MDHEN and CDR2 is SYDVKM. Trimming stripped 7 bases from V and 0 bases from J, with 13 bases between. The CDR3 nucleotides are TGTGCCAGCACGCGGGTAGGACCCTCCTACGAGCAGTACTTC. It encodes CASTRVGPSYEQYF.

The chain has TRBV14 and TRBJ2-5; TRBD2 aligns across 10 bases. The V gene end was trimmed by 0 bases and the J gene end by 5 bases; junction bases not matched to a gene: 9. The CDR3 has 17 amino acids. Germline CDR1 reads SGHDN; CDR2 reads FVKESK. The CDR3 sequence: CASSQDPASGRGETQYF. The CDR3 DNA sequence: TGTGCCAGCAGCCAAGATCCGGCTAGCGGGAGAGGGGAGACCCAGTACTTC. Using reference TRBV14 and TRBJ2-5 for the parts outside the CDR3, the full variable domain is EAGVTQFPSHSVIEKGQTVTLRCDPISGHDNLYWYRRVMGKEIKFLLHFVKESKQDESGMPNNRFLAERTGGTYSTLKVQPAELEDSGVYFCASSQDPASGRGETQYFGPGTRLLVL.

This clone showed up just a few times. The chain uses TRBV19 and TRBJ2-2; no definite D call. Germline assignment: CDR1 LNHDA and CDR2 SQIVND (reference sequence). This CDR3 contains 15 residues. V lost 2 bases and J 4 bases, leaving 11 bases between the germline ends. The CDR3 bases are TGTGCCAGTAGTATACTCGTCTGGGCCACCGGGGAGCTGTTTTTT. Its translation: CASSILVWATGELFF.

This rearrangement joins TRBV7-6 to TRBJ2-1; D uncertain. CDR3 size: 12 residues. V was clipped by 3 bases and J by 6 bases, with 6 bases between them. Germline assignment: CDR1 SGHVS and CDR2 FNYEAQ. The CDR3, as DNA: TGTGCCAGCAGCTTTTCAGCCAATGAGCAGTTCTTC. Its translation is CASSFSANEQFF.

V and J are TRBV13 and TRBJ2-7, with 10 bases aligning to TRBD2. Unmatched junction bases numbered 14, after V lost 6 bases and J lost 6 bases. CDR1 PRHDT and CDR2 FYEKMQ come from the germline V gene (reference sequence). This CDR3 region has 16 residues. DNA for the CDR3: TGTGCCAGCAGGCTAGCGGGAGCCCCCGGGGGACGCGAGCAGTACTTC. Its translation is CASRLAGAPGGREQYF.

This clone was observed a few times. This chain joins TRBV5-4 and TRBJ1-6; TRBD1 might be the D (6 bases). The CDR3 is 12 amino acids. Germline assignment: CDR1 SGHNT and CDR2 YYREEE (reference sequence). V lost 0 bases and J lost 18, with 13 bases in between. The CDR3 region has the DNA TGTGCCAGCAGCTTGGGCGGACAGAGATACCACTTT. Translation gives CASSLGGQRYHF.

This chain connects TRBV27 to TRBJ2-1, with 16 bases aligning to TRBD2. The CDR3 has 17 amino acids. Germline V lookup: CDR1 MNHEY, CDR2 SMNVEV (reference sequence). J gave up 2 bases and V 8 bases, and 6 bases lay outside the gene matches. This CDR3 is CASAGTSGGVPYNEQFF. In nucleotides, the CDR3 is TGTGCCAGCGCTGGGACTAGCGGGGGGGTCCCCTACAATGAGCAGTTCTTC.

This clone was observed many times. The chain joins TRBV27 to TRBJ1-4; a possible D gene is TRBD1 (6 bases). The germline gives CDR1 MNHEY, CDR2 SMNVEV (reference sequence). Trimming took off 3 bases at V and 6 bases at J, with 8 bases between the two ends. The CDR3 spans 13 residues. CDR3 sequence: CASSFGGDEKLFF. In nucleotides, the CDR3 is TGTGCCAGCAGTTTCGGGGGCGATGAAAAACTGTTTTTT.

Here the CDR3 reads CASSTLGGSGNTIYF. DNA for the CDR3: TGTGCCAGCAGTACCCTGGGGGGGAGCGGAAACACCATATATTTT. The rearrangement joins TRBV9 to TRBJ1-3, with a tentative D call TRBD1 (5 bases). Germline lookup yields CDR1 SGDLS and CDR2 YYNGEE. This CDR3 has 15 amino acids. V shed 5 bases and J shed 4 bases, with 16 bases lying between them.

The genes are TRBV2 and TRBJ2-5; 14 bases map to TRBD2. The trim removed 6 bases at V and 3 bases at J, leaving 3 bases unmatched. Germline-derived CDR1 and CDR2 are SNHLY and FYNNEI. The CDR3 length is 15 residues. CDR3 in DNA: TGTGCCAGCAGGGGACTAGCGGGGGTGGAAGAGACCCAGTACTTC. It encodes CASRGLAGVEETQYF.

The chain employs TRBV20-1 and TRBJ1-1, with TRBD1 matching 7 bases. This CDR3 comprises 11 residues. V dropped 6 bases and J dropped 9; count of bases not matched to a gene: 7. The germline gives CDR1 DFQATT, CDR2 SNEGSKA (reference sequence). The DNA for the CDR3 is TGCAGTGCGGACAGGTTAACCCAAGCTTTCTTT. Its translation is CSADRLTQAFF.

The rearrangement uses TRBV13 and TRBJ2-1; maybe TRBD2 (6 bases). CDR3 length: 13 residues. V was trimmed by 4 bases and J by 5 bases, leaving 9 bases between them. Germline CDR1 PRHDT, CDR2 FYEKMQ (reference sequence). The CDR3 spells CASSSRGNNEQFF. The CDR3 coding sequence is TGTGCCAGCAGCTCCCGGGGGAACAATGAGCAGTTCTTC.

V is TRBV7-9 and J is TRBJ2-1; TRBD2 aligns across 9 bases. The V gene's germline CDR1 is SEHNR and CDR2 FQNEAQ (reference sequence). The CDR3 extends over 15 amino acids. With V trimmed by 6 bases and J by 8 bases, 11 bases remained unmatched. The CDR3 region is CASSPGTSNSDEQFF. The CDR3, as DNA: TGTGCCAGCAGTCCTGGGACTAGCAACTCCGATGAGCAGTTCTTC.

For the CDR3, the DNA is TGCGCCAGCAGCTTGGAAGGCCACGGAGGAAACACCATATATTTT. Residues: CASSLEGHGGNTIYF. The V call is TRBV5-1, the J call TRBJ1-3; no definite D call. Between the trimmed V and J ends, which lost 0 bases and 4 bases, there was a span of 11 bases. CDR1 and CDR2 (germline): SGHRS, YFSETQ. The CDR3 has 15 amino acids.

This sequence joins TRBV6-5 and TRBJ2-3; 10 bases line up with TRBD1. V shed 5 bases and J 3 bases; nucleotides not matched to a gene: 5. The CDR3 extends over 15 amino acids. Looked up from germline, CDR1 is MNHEY and CDR2 is SVGAGI. The CDR3 loop reads CASSRRTGGTDTQYF. CDR3 nucleotide sequence: TGTGCCAGCAGTCGCCGGACAGGGGGAACAGATACGCAGTATTTT.

This chain connects TRBV9 to TRBJ1-1; perhaps TRBD1 as D (5 bases). V lost 4 bases, J lost 1 base, and 17 bases lay in between. Germline assignment: CDR1 SGDLS and CDR2 YYNGEE. This CDR3 comprises 16 residues. The CDR3 region is CASSSAGRSPNTEAFF. DNA for the CDR3: TGTGCCAGCAGCTCCGCGGGACGGAGCCCGAACACTGAAGCTTTCTTT.

The table lists this clone with a count of one. The V gene is TRBV6-4, the J gene TRBJ1-1, with no clear D. Germline V gene data show CDR1 as MRHNA and CDR2 as SNTAGT. Trimming took 0 bases from V and 2 from J, leaving 4 bases between them. This CDR3 spans 13 amino acids. The CDR3 DNA reads as TGTGCCAGCAGTGACTCGAGCAACACTGAAGCTTTCTTT. This gives the protein CASSDSSNTEAFF.

J is TRBJ1-1 and V is TRBV5-4; TRBD1 might be the D (5 bases). V lost 9 bases to trimming and J lost 2 bases, with 14 bases between them. There are 13 residues in the CDR3. CDR1 and CDR2 from the germline V gene are SGHNT and YYREEE (reference sequence). The CDR3 DNA is TGTGCCACCCCGGGGGTTACAAACACTGAAGCTTTCTTT. Translating gives CATPGVTNTEAFF. Supplemented by reference TRBV5-4 and TRBJ1-1, the full variable domain reads ETGVTQSPTHLIKTRGQQVTLRCSSQSGHNTVSWYQQALGQGPQFIFQYYREEENGRGNFPPRFSGLQFPNYSSELNVNALELDDSALYLCATPGVTNTEAFFGQGTRLTVV.